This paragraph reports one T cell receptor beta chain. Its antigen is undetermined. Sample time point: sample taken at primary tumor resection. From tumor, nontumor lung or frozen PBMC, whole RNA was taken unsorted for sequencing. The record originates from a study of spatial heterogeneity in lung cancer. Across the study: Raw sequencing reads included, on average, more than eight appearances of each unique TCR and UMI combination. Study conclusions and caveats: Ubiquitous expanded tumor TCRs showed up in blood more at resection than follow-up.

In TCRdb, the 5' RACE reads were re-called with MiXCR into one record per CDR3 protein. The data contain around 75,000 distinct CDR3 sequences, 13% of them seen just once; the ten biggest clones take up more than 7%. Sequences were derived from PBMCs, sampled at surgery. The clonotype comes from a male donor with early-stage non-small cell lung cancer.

CDR3 sequence: CATSITGDEQFF. In DNA form, the CDR3 reads TGTGCCACCTCTATCACGGGGGATGAGCAGTTCTTC. The V gene is TRBV10-3, the J gene TRBJ2-1; maybe TRBD2 (6 bases). V was shortened by 10 bases and J by 8 bases, with 15 bases between the two germline ends. Germline V gives CDR1 ENHRY, CDR2 SYGVKD. The CDR3 has 12 amino acids.